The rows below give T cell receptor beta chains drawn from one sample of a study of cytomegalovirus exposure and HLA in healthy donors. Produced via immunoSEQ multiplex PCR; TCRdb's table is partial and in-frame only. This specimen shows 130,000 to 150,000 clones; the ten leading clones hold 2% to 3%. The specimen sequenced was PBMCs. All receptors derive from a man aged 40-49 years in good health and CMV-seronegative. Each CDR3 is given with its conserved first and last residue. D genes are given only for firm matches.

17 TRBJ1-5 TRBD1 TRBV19 TGTGCCAGTAGGGGACGTTGGACAGGGGGCAATGGTCAGCCCCAGCATTTT CASRGRWTGGNGQPQHF
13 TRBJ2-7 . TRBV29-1 TGCAGCGTTGATCGGCAGGGTACCTACGAGCAGTACTTC CSVDRQGTYEQYF
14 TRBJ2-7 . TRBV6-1 TGTGCCAGCAAGGGGGGGGGCTGGCCCTACGAGCAGTACTTC CASKGGGWPYEQYF
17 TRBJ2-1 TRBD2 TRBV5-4 TGTGCCAGCATTGGTAGCGGGGGTCCAAGCTCCTACAATGAGCAGTTCTTC CASIGSGGPSSYNEQFF
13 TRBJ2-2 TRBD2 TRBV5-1 TGCGCCAGCAGCCCTAGCGGTACCGGGGAGCTGTTTTTT CASSPSGTGELFF
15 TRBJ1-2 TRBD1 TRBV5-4 TGTGCCAGCAGCAAGGACAGGGTGGAAATCTATGGCTACACCTTC CASSKDRVEIYGYTF
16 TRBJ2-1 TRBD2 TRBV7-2 TGTGCCAGCAGCTTACTCTTTAGCGGGGGCTACAATGAGCAGTTCTTC CASSLLFSGGYNEQFF
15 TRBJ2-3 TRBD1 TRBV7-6 TGTGCCAGCAGCTTAGTGGGGACAGAGGACGAGACGCAGTATTTT CASSLVGTEDETQYF
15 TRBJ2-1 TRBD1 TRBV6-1 TGTGCCAGCAGGAAAGACAGGGGAGGCTACAATGAGCAGTTCTTC CASRKDRGGYNEQFF
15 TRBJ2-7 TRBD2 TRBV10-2 TGCGCCAGCAGTGGAGACAGCGGGGGGGCCTACGAGCAGTACTTC CASSGDSGGAYEQYF
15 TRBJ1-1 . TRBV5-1 TGCGCCAGCAGCGTACAGGGAGGGGGGAACACTGAAGCTTTCTTT CASSVQGGGNTEAFF
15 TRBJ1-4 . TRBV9 TGTGCCAGCAGCCCAGGACAGACCTTTAATGAAAAACTGTTTTTT CASSPGQTFNEKLFF
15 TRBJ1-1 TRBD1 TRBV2 TGTGCCAGCTCATTAGCAACAGGGGTGAACACTGAAGCTTTCTTT CASSLATGVNTEAFF
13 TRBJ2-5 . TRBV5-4 TGTGCCAGCAGCTTGATGGCCGTGGAGACCCAGTACTTC CASSLMAVETQYF
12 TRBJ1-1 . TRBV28 TGTGCCAGCAGCACTGGGGGAGGAGGAGCTTTCTTT CASSTGGGGAFF
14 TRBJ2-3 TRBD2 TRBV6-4 TGTGCCAGCCTGGGACTAACCTACACAGATACGCAGTATTTT CASLGLTYTDTQYF
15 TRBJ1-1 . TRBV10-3 TGTGCCATCAGTGACCCCGCGGGGAGGGCGTCGGAAGCTTTCTTT CAISDPAGRASEAFF
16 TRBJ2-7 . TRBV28 TGTGCCAGCAGTTTAGTTTCCGTACAACCATCCTACGAGCAGTACTTC CASSLVSVQPSYEQYF
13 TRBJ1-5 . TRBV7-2 TGTGCCAGCAGCATTAGTAGCAATCAGCCCCAGCATTTT CASSISSNQPQHF
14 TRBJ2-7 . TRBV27 TGTGCCAGCAGTTTAGCCAGGGGAAGCCACGAGCAGTACTTC CASSLARGSHEQYF
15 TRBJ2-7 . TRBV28 TGTGCCAGCAGTTTCCCCGACAGGTTGGTCGGCGAGCAGTACTTC CASSFPDRLVGEQYF
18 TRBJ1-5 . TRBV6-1 TGTGCCAGCAGTGAGATAGGGCAGGGGATAGGTAGCAATCAGCCCCAGCATTTT CASSEIGQGIGSNQPQHF
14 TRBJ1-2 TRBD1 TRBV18 TGTGCCAGCTCACCCCTGGACAGGGACTATGGCTACACCTTC CASSPLDRDYGYTF